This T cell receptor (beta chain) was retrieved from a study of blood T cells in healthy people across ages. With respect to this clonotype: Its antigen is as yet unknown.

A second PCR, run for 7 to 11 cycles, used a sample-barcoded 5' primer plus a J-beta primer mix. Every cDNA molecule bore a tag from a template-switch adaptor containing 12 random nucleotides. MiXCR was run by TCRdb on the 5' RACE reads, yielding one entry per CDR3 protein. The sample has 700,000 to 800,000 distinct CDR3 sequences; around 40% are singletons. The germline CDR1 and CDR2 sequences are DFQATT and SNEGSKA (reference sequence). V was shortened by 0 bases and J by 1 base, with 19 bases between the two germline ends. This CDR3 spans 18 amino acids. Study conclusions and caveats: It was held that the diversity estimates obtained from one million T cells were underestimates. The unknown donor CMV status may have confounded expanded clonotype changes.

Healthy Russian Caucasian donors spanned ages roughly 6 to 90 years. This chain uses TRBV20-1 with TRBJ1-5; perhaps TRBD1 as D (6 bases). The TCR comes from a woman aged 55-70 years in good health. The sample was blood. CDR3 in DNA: TGCAGTGCTAGAGATCCGGGGGCTGCTGGGATAAGCAATCAGCCCCAGCATTTT. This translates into CSARDPGAAGISNQPQHF.